Listed here is a single TCR beta chain. The antigen remains unidentified. The entry originates in a study of cytomegalovirus exposure and HLA in healthy donors. Study conclusions and caveats: Analyses of presence and absence presupposed an approximately uniform sequencing depth across donors. The number of N-insertions in an Asian-associated ancestry cluster was reportedly below the approximately 700-donor mean in a later analysis.

PCR employed 60 Vbeta and 13 Jbeta primers. Profiled with immunoSEQ multiplex PCR; TCRdb holds only in-frame clones, not every one. The data contain 170,000 or so clones, approximately 80% of them singletons. Germline loops: CDR1 SNHLY, CDR2 FYNNEI. The CDR3 runs 13 residues. Trimming stripped 3 bases from V and 5 bases from J, with 10 bases between. The TCR comes from a woman aged 45-60 years in good health and CMV-seronegative. Sample: PBMCs. The chain has TRBV2 and TRBJ1-1; D uncertain. CDR3 loop: CASSDSGGTEAFF. CDR3 DNA sequence: TGTGCCAGCAGTGATAGTGGCGGGACTGAAGCTTTCTTT.